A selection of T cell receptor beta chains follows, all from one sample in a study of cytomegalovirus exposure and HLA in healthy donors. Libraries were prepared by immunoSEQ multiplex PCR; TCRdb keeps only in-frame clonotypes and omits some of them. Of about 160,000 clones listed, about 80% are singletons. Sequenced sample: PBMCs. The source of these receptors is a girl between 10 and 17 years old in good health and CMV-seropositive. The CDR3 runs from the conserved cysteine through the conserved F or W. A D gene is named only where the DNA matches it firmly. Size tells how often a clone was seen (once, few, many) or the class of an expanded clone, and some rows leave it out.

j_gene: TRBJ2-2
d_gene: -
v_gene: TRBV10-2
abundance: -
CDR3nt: TGCGCCAGCAGGAACCGGGGCACCGGGGAGCTGTTTTTT
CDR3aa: CASRNRGTGELFF

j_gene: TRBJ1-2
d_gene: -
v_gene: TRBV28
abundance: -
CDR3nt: TGTGCCAGCAGTTTATCCGACCCGACAGTTTATGGCTACACCTTC
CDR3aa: CASSLSDPTVYGYTF

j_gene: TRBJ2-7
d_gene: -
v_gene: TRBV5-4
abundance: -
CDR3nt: TGTGCCAGCAGCCCCGCGGGCCCTACCTACGAGCAGTACTTC
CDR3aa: CASSPAGPTYEQYF

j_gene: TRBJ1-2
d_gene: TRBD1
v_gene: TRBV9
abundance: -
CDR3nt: TGTGCCAGCAGCCACCAGAGGGGTGACAGGGAAAGTGGCTACACCTTC
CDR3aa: CASSHQRGDRESGYTF

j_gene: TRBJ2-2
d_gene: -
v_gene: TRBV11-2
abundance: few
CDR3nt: TGTGCCAGCAGCTTTCGGGACACCGGGGAGCTGTTTTTT
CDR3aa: CASSFRDTGELFF

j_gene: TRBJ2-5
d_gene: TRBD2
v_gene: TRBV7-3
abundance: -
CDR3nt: TGTGCCAGCAGCTCGGGACTAGCGCAAGAGACCCAGTACTTC
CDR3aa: CASSSGLAQETQYF

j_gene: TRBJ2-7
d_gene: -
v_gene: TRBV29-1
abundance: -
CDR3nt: TGCAGCGTTAAAGAGGGGCCCTCCTACGAGCAGTACTTC
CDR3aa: CSVKEGPSYEQYF

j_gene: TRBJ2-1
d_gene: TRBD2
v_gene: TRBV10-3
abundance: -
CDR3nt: TGTGCCATCAGTGACCCCGCTCCCCGAGGACTAGCGGGGATCAATGAGCAGTTCTTC
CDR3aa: CAISDPAPRGLAGINEQFF

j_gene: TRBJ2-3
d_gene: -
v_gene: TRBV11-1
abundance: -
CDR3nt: TGTGCCAGCAGCTTAGCGAGCTTCACAGATACGCAGTATTTT
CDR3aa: CASSLASFTDTQYF

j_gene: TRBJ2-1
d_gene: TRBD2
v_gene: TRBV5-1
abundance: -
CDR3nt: TGCGCCAGCAGCTTAACTAGCGGGACATACAATGAGCAGTTCTTC
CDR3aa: CASSLTSGTYNEQFF

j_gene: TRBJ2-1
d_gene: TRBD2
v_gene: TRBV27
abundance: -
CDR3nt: TGTGCCAGCAGTCCCCCCGGGACTAGCTCATACAATGAGCAGTTCTTC
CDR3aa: CASSPPGTSSYNEQFF

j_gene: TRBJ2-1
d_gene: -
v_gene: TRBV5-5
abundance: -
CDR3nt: TGTGCCAGCCTCTTGAGATTCTCCTACAATGAGCAGTTCTTC
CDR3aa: CASLLRFSYNEQFF

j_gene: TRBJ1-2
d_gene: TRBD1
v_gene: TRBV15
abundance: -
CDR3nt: TGTGCCACCCGGACAGGGGACTATGGCTACACCTTC
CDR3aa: CATRTGDYGYTF

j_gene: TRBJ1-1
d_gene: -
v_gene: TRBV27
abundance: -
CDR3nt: TGTGCCAGCAGTTTACCGGGTGGGAACACTGAAGCTTTCTTT
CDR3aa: CASSLPGGNTEAFF

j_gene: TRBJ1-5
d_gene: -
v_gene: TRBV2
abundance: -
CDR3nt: TGTGCCAGCAGGGGTGGAACAGGTACCAATCAGCCCCAGCATTTT
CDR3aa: CASRGGTGTNQPQHF

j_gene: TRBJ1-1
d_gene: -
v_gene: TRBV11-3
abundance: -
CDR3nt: TGTGCCAGCAGTCCAGCGGGCGCAGTCAACACTGAAGCTTTCTTT
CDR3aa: CASSPAGAVNTEAFF

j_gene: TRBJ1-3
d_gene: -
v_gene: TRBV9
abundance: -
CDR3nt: TGTGCCAGCAGCGTGGGCAGCTCTGGAAACACCATATATTTT
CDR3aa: CASSVGSSGNTIYF

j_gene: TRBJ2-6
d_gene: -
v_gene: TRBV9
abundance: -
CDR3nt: TGTGCCAGCAGCCCGACAGGCCTAAGCTCTGGGGCCAACGTCCTGACTTTC
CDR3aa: CASSPTGLSSGANVLTF